This section outlines one T cell receptor (beta chain) sequence together with its context. This sample was included in a study of T cell changes during pregnancy in multiple sclerosis. Trimming took off 0 bases at V and 4 bases at J, with 12 bases between the two ends. Germline CDR1 LGHNA, CDR2 YSLEER. The CDR3 covers 15 residues. The data were produced by immunoSEQ multiplex PCR, yet TCRdb's version contains in-frame clones alone and is incomplete. The sample has around 57,000 clones; 91% are singletons. The sample was peripheral blood, taken after pregnancy. This receptor was taken from a female donor in good health, enrolled as a control in a pregnancy study. The chain has TRBV4-3 and TRBJ1-2; the D gene is possibly TRBD1 (5 bases). CDR3 amino acids: CASSQDLGGGYGYTF. In DNA form, the CDR3 reads TGCGCCAGCAGCCAAGATCTCGGGGGTGGCTATGGCTACACCTTC.